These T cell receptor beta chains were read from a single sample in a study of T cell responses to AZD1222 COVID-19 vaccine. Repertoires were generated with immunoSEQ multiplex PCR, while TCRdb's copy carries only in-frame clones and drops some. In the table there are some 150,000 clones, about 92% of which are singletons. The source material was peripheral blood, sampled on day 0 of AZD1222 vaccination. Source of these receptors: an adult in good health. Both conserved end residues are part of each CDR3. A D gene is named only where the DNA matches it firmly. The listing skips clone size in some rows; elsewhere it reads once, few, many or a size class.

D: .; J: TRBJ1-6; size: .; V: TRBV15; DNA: TGTGCCACCTCCCTGTCAGGGAGCTATTCACCCCTCCACTTT; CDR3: CATSLSGSYSPLHF
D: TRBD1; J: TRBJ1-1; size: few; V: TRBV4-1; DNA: TGCGCCAGCGCCGGATTTCCGGGACAGGGACGATATGAAGCTTTCTTT; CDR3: CASAGFPGQGRYEAFF
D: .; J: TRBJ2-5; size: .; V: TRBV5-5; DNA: TGTGCCAGCAGCTTGTCGACTGCTCAAGAGACCCAGTACTTC; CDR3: CASSLSTAQETQYF
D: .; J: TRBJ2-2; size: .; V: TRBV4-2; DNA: TGTGCCAGCAGCCAAGAACGGCTTAAGGGAAAAGACGGGGAGCTGTTTTTT; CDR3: CASSQERLKGKDGELFF
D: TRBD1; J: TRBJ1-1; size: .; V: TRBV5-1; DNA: TGCGCCAGCAGCCCGGGACAGGCGTTAATGAACACTGAAGCTTTCTTT; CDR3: CASSPGQALMNTEAFF
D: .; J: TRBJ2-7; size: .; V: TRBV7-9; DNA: TGTGCCAGCAGCTTAGGTCCCTTATCGGCCTACGAGCAGTACTTC; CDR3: CASSLGPLSAYEQYF
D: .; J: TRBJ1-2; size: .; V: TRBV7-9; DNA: TGTGCCAGCAGCTTAGATACCTTACAAAACTATGGCTACACCTTC; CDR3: CASSLDTLQNYGYTF
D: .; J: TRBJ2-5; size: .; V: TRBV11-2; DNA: TGTGCCAGCAGCCCCCAACAACCTCTAGGCGAGACCCAGTACTTC; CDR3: CASSPQQPLGETQYF
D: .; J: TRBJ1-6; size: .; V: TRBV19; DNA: TGTGCCAGTAGTATAGGGCACGGGGTCAGGAATTCACCCCTCCACTTT; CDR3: CASSIGHGVRNSPLHF
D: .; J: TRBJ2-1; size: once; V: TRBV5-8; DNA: TGTGCCAGCAGCTTCGCCGTGCGGTTCCTCTACAATGAGCAGTTCTTC; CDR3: CASSFAVRFLYNEQFF
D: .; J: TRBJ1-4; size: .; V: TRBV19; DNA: TGTGCCAGTAGTATAACCGCCGGACAGTTTCTGTTTTTT; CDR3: CASSITAGQFLFF
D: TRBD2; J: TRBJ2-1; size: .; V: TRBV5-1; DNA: TGCGCCAGCAGCTTGGTGCTAGCGGGAAATAGAAATGAGCAGTTCTTC; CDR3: CASSLVLAGNRNEQFF
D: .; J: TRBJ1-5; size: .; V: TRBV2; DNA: TGTGCCAGCAGTTCCCGTGGGGGTTCCAATCAGCCCCAGCATTTT; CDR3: CASSSRGGSNQPQHF
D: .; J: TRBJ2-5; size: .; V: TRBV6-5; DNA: TGTGCCAGCAGATTAACAGGGTTGGGCTCGGAGACCCAGTACTTC; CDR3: CASRLTGLGSETQYF
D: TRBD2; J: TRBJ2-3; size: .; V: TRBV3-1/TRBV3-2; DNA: TGTGCCAGCAGCCAGACCGGGACTAGCGCAGATACGCAGTATTTT; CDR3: CASSQTGTSADTQYF
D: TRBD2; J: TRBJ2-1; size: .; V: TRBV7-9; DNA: TGTGCCAGCAGCGTTACTAGCGGGGGAAACGCTGAGCAGTTCTTC; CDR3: CASSVTSGGNAEQFF
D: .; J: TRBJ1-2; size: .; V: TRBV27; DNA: TGTGCCAGCAGTTTTCTAGAGCATGCAGGGCGGGGGGCAGCTAACTATGGCTACACCTTC; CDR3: CASSFLEHAGRGAANYGYTF
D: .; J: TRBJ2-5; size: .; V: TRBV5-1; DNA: TGCGCCAGCAGCTTGGTGATCGGGGGAGAGACCCAGTACTTC; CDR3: CASSLVIGGETQYF
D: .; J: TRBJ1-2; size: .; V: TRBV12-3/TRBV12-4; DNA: TGTGCCAGCAGTTTCACAAAGAACTATGGCTACACCTTC; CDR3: CASSFTKNYGYTF
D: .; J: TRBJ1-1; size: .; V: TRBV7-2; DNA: TGTGCCAGCAGCCTATGGGGGCAGGGGAAATCTGAAGCTTTCTTT; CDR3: CASSLWGQGKSEAFF
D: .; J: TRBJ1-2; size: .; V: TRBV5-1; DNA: TGCGCCAGCAGCTTGGCCGGTGGAGGGGGCTACACCTTC; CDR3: CASSLAGGGGYTF
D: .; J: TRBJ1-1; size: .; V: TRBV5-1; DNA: TGCGCCAGCAGCTCCGAAACAACCACTGAAGCTTTCTTT; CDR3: CASSSETTTEAFF
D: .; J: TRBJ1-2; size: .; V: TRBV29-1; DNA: TGCAGCGTTATTAGGCAGGGCTATGGCTACACCTTC; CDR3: CSVIRQGYGYTF
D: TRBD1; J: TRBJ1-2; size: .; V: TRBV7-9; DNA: TGTGCCAGCAGCTACCCGGGACAGGGGGCGGGCGGCTACACCTTC; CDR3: CASSYPGQGAGGYTF
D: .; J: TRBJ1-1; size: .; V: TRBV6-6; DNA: TGTGCCAGCAGTCGAGAAAACCCGGCGATGAACACTGAAGCTTTCTTT; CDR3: CASSRENPAMNTEAFF
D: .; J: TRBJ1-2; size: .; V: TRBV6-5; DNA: TGTGCCAGCAGCTACTCCGAGGACCGACCATATGGCTACACCTTC; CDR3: CASSYSEDRPYGYTF
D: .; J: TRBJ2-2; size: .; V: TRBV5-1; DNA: TGCGCCAGCAGCCGAAACACCGGGGAGCTGTTTTTT; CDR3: CASSRNTGELFF
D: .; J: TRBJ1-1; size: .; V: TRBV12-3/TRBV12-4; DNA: TGTGCCAGCAACCGGGCGGGTGTGGGAGCTTTCTTT; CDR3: CASNRAGVGAFF
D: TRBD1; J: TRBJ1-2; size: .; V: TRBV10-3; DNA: TGTGCCATCAGTACCAGGGGGTTTAAAGCTAACTATGGCTACACCTTC; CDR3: CAISTRGFKANYGYTF
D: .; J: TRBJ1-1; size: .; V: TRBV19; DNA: TGTGCCAGTAGTATGGGCAGCGCTGAAGCTTTCTTT; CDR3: CASSMGSAEAFF
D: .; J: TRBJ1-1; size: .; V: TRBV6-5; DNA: TGTGCCAGCAGCTCACAGCCGAACACTGAAGCTTTCTTT; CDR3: CASSSQPNTEAFF
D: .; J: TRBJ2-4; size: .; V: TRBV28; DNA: TGTGCCAGCAGCCTGGGAGGGGGTGATTGGGAAAACATTCAGTACTTC; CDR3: CASSLGGGDWENIQYF
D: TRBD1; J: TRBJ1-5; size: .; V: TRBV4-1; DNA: TGCGCCAGCAGCCAAGTAGCGGGACAGAGCTATCAGCCCCAGCATTTT; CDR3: CASSQVAGQSYQPQHF
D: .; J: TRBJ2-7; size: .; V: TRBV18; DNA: TGTGCCAGCTCACCTCAGCGATGGGGCTACGAGCAGTACTTC; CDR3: CASSPQRWGYEQYF
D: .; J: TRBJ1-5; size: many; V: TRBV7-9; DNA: TGTGCCAGCAGCTTAGGGGGCTATAGCAATCAGCCCCAGCATTTT; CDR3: CASSLGGYSNQPQHF
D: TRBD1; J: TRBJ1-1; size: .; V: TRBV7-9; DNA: TGTGCCAGCAGACAGGGACAGTCTGAAGCTTTCTTT; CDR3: CASRQGQSEAFF